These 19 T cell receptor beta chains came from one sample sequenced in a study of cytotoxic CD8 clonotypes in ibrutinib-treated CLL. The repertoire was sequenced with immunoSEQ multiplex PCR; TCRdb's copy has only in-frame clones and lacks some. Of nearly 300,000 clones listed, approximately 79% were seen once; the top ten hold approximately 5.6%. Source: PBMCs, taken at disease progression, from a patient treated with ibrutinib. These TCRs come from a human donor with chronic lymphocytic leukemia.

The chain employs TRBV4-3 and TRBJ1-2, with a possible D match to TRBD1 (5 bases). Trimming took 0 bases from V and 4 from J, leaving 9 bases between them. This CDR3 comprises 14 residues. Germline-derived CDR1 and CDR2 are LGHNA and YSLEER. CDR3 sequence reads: CASSQDWGTYGYTF. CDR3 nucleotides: TGCGCCAGCAGCCAAGATTGGGGCACCTATGGCTACACCTTC.

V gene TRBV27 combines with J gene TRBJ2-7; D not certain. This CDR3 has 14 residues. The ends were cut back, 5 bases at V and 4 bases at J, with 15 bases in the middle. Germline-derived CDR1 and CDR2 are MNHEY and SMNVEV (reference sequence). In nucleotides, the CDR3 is TGTGCCAGCAGTCCGCGACTCCCACCTTACGAGCAGTACTTC. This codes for CASSPRLPPYEQYF.

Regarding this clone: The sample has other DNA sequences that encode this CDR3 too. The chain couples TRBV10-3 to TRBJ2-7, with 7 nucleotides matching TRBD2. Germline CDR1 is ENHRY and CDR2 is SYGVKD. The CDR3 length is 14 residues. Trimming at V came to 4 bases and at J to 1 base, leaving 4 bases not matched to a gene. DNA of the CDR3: TGTGCCATCAGTGTGGCTAGCGGATCCTACGAGCAGTACTTC. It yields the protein CAISVASGSYEQYF.

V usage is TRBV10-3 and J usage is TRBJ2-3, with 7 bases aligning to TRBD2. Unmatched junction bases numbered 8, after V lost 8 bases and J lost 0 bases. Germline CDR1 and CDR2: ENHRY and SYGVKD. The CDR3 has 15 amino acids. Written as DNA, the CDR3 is TGTGCCATCTCCCGCCCCGGGGGGAGCACAGATACGCAGTATTTT. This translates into CAISRPGGSTDTQYF.

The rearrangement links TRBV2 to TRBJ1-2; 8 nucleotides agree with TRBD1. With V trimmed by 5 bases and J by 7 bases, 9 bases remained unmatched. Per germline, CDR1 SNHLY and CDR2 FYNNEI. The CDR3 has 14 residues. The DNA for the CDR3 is TGTGCCAGCAGTCTCACCGGACAGGGTTCTGGCTACACCTTC. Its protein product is CASSLTGQGSGYTF.

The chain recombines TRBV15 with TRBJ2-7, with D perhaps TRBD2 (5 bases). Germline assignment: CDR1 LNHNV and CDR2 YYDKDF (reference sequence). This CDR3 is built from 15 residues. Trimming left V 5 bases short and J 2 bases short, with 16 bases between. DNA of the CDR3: TGTGCCACCAGCCGACCGGGATATACACCCTACGAGCAGTACTTC. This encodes CATSRPGYTPYEQYF.

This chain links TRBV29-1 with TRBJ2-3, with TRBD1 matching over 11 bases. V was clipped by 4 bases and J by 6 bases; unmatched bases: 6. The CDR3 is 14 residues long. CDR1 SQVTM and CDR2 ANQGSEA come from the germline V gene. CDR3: CSVGRTGGGDTQYF. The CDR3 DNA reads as TGCAGCGTTGGTAGGACAGGGGGCGGTGATACGCAGTATTTT.

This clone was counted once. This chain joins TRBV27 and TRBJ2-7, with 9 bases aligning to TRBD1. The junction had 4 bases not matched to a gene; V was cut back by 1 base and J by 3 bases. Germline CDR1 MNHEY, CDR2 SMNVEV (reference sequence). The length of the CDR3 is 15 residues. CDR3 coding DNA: TGTGCCAGCAGTTTATACATGACAGGGGGCTACGAGCAGTACTTC. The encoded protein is CASSLYMTGGYEQYF.

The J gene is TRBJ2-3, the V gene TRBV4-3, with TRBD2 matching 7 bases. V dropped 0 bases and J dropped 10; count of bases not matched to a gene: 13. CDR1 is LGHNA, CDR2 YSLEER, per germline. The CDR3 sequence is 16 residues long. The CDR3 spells CASSQETAGPRRPQYF. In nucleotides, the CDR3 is TGCGCCAGCAGCCAAGAAACAGCGGGGCCGCGAAGGCCGCAGTATTTT.

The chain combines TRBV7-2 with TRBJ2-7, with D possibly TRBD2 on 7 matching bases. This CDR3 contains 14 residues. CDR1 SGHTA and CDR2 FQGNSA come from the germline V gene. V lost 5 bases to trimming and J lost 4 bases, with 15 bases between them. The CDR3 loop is CASSQGTTPYEQYF. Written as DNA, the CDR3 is TGTGCCAGCAGCCAGGGGACTACGCCATACGAGCAGTACTTC.

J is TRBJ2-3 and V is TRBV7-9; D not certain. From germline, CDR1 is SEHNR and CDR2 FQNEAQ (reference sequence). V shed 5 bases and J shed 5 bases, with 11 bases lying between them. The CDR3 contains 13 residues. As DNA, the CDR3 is TGTGCCAGCAGCCCCCCTGGGGTAGATACGCAGTATTTT. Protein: CASSPPGVDTQYF.

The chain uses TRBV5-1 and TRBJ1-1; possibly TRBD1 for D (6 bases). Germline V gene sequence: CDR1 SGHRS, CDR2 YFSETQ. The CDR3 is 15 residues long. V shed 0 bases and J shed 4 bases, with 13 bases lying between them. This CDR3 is CASSLVTGYVTEAFF. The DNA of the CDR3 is TGCGCCAGCAGCTTGGTAACAGGGTATGTCACTGAAGCTTTCTTT.

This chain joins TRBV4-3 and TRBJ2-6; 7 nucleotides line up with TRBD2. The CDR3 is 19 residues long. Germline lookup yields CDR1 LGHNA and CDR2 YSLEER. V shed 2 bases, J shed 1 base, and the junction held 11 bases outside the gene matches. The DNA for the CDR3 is TGCGCCAGCAGCCAAAGGGTCCCTTGGGGAGGGTCTGGGGCCAACGTCCTGACTTTC. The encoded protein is CASSQRVPWGGSGANVLTF.

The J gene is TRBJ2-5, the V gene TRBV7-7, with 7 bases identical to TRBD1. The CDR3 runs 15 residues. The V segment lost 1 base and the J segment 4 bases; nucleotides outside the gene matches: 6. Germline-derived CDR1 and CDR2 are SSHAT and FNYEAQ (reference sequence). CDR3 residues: CASSLDLTGAETQYF. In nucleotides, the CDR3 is TGTGCCAGCAGCTTAGATTTAACAGGGGCAGAGACCCAGTACTTC.

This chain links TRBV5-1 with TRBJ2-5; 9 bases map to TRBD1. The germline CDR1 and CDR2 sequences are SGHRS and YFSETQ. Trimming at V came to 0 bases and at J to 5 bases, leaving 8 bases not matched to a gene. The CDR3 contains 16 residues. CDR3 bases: TGCGCCAGCAGCTTGGTGGGACAGGGTCTGCGGGAGACCCAGTACTTC. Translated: CASSLVGQGLRETQYF.

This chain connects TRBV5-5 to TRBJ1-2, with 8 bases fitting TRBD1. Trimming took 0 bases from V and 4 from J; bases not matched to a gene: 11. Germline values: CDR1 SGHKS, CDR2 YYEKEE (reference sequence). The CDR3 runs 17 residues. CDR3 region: CASSLEAGGGGFYGYTF. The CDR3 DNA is TGTGCCAGCAGCTTGGAGGCAGGGGGCGGCGGGTTCTATGGCTACACCTTC.

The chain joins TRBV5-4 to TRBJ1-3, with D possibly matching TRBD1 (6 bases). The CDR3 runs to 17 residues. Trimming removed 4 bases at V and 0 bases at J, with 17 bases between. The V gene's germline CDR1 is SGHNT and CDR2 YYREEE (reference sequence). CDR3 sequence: CASSGQPGHFSGNTIYF. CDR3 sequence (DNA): TGTGCCAGCAGCGGACAACCGGGACATTTCTCTGGAAACACCATATATTTT.

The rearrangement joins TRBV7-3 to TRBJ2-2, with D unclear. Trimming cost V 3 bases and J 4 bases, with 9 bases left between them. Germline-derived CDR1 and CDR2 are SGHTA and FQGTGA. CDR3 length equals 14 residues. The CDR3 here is CASSFYLSTGELFF. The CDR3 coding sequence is TGTGCCAGCAGCTTTTATTTGTCCACCGGGGAGCTGTTTTTT. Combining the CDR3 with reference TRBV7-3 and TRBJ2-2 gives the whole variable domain GAGVSQTPSNKVTEKGKYVELRCDPISGHTALYWYRQSLGQGPEFLIYFQGTGAADDSGLPNDRFFAVRPEGSVSTLKIQRTERGDSAVYLCASSFYLSTGELFFGEGSRLTVL.

CDR3: CASSPNRDDEAFF. In DNA, the CDR3 is TGTGCCAGCTCACCAAACAGGGATGATGAAGCTTTCTTT. The chain combines TRBV18 with TRBJ1-1, with D possibly being TRBD1 (6 bases). The CDR3 sequence is 13 residues long. Germline CDR1 KGHSH, CDR2 LQKENI. The V and J ends lost 2 bases and 7 bases respectively, with 11 bases between them.